Below are 24 T cell receptor beta chains sequenced from a single sample in a study of shared clonotypes between healthy human individuals. Here immunoSEQ multiplex PCR was the method, and the copy in TCRdb shows in-frame clones only, minus some. The sample contains about 530,000 clones, 90% to 97% of which appear only once. The sequenced material came from naive CD4+ T cells sorted from blood. The sample's subset: CD45RA+ positively selected. These receptors originate from a woman aged 25 to 45 in good health.

The chain employs TRBV25-1 and TRBJ1-5; tentative D call: TRBD1 (5 bases). This CDR3 is built from 14 residues. The V end was cut by 3 bases, the J end by 7 bases, with 13 bases between. CDR1 is MGHDK and CDR2 is SYGVNS in the germline V gene. The CDR3 protein is CASSDRRARQPQHF. The CDR3 coding sequence is TGTGCCAGCAGTGATCGCAGGGCCAGGCAGCCCCAGCATTTT.

The gene calls are TRBV19 and TRBJ2-1; 8 bases line up with TRBD2. The V segment lost 6 bases and the J segment 6 bases; nucleotides outside the gene matches: 13. CDR1 and CDR2 from the germline V gene are LNHDA and SQIVND (reference sequence). The CDR3 consists of 16 residues. As DNA, the CDR3 is TGTGCCAGTAGAGAAAAAGCGGGAGAGATCATCAATGAGCAGTTCTTC. It is translated as CASREKAGEIINEQFF.

V and J are TRBV11-2 and TRBJ1-1; tentative D call: TRBD1 (6 bases). This CDR3 region has 15 residues. Germline assignment: CDR1 SGHAT and CDR2 FQNNGV. Trimming took off 5 bases at V and 2 bases at J, with 15 bases between the two ends. In DNA, the CDR3 is TGTGCCAGCAGCCCCAGGGGAAAACAAAACACTGAAGCTTTCTTT. Protein: CASSPRGKQNTEAFF. Full variable domain (missing parts from reference TRBV11-2 and TRBJ1-1): EAGVAQSPRYKIIEKRQSVAFWCNPISGHATLYWYQQILGQGPKLLIQFQNNGVVDDSQLPKDRFSAERLKGVDSTLKIQPAKLEDSAVYLCASSPRGKQNTEAFFGQGTRLTVV.

This chain connects TRBV25-1 to TRBJ1-3, with D hard to call. CDR1 is MGHDK and CDR2 is SYGVNS in the germline V gene. V lost 4 bases and J lost 0, with 10 bases in between. The CDR3 totals 15 residues. Here the CDR3 reads CASSAPGDSGNTIYF. DNA of the CDR3: TGTGCCAGCAGTGCTCCAGGAGACTCTGGAAACACCATATATTTT.

Comment on this clone: Other DNA sequences in the sample encode the same CDR3. V gene TRBV20-1 combines with J gene TRBJ2-5; D ambiguous. From germline, CDR1 is DFQATT and CDR2 SNEGSKA (reference sequence). The V and J ends lost 2 bases and 5 bases respectively, with 3 bases between them. The CDR3 loop spans 10 amino acids. CDR3 sequence reads: CSARKETQYF. CDR3 nucleotide sequence: TGCAGTGCTAGAAAGGAGACCCAGTACTTC.

This rearrangement joins TRBV6-1 to TRBJ2-7; 11 nucleotides match TRBD2. CDR3 length: 15 residues. Germline CDR1 and CDR2: MNHNS and SASEGT. The junction had 8 bases not matched to a gene; V was cut back by 10 bases and J by 0 bases. This CDR3 reads CAKTPGLADSYEQYF. In DNA, the CDR3 is TGTGCCAAAACACCGGGACTAGCGGACTCCTACGAGCAGTACTTC.

The CDR3: CASSSLAGALADTQYF. CDR3 bases: TGTGCCAGCTCATCCCTAGCGGGAGCCCTCGCAGATACGCAGTATTTT. The chain links TRBV18 to TRBJ2-3; 10 positions match TRBD2. V dropped 5 bases and J dropped 4; count of bases not matched to a gene: 9. Per the germline V gene, CDR1 is KGHSH and CDR2 is LQKENI. CDR3 length equals 16 residues.

This chain uses TRBV28 with TRBJ2-5, with 9 bases aligning to TRBD1. Losses at the gene ends were 6 bases for V and 5 bases for J; bases not matched to a gene: 4. The CDR3 has 13 amino acids. Germline V CDR1 and CDR2: MDHEN, SYDVKM. CDR3 sequence (DNA): TGTGCCAGCAGCACAGGGGGCGCGGAGACCCAGTACTTC. Translation: CASSTGGAETQYF. The full variable domain, completed using reference TRBV28 and TRBJ2-5, is DVKVTQSSRYLVKRTGEKVFLECVQDMDHENMFWYRQDPGLGLRLIYFSYDVKMKEKGDIPEGYSVSREKKERFSLILESASTNQTSMYLCASSTGGAETQYFGPGTRLLVL.

The rearrangement joins TRBV5-4 to TRBJ2-1; 8 nucleotides agree with TRBD2. The V gene's germline CDR1 is SGHNT and CDR2 YYREEE (reference sequence). Trimming removed 4 bases from V and 6 bases from J; junction bases left unmatched: 6. The CDR3 has 14 residues. The chain's CDR3 is CASSLAGAFNEQFF. The CDR3 region has the DNA TGTGCCAGCAGCCTAGCGGGTGCTTTCAATGAGCAGTTCTTC.

The rearrangement uses TRBV19 and TRBJ2-2, with D tentatively TRBD1 or TRBD2 (6 bases each). This CDR3 comprises 15 residues. Trimming removed 4 bases at V and 0 bases at J, with 9 bases between. CDR1 is LNHDA, CDR2 SQIVND, per germline (reference sequence). In DNA form, the CDR3 reads TGTGCCAGTAGTACTAGGGGGGCGAACACCGGGGAGCTGTTTTTT. This codes for CASSTRGANTGELFF. Full variable domain (remainder filled in from reference TRBV19 and TRBJ2-2): DGGITQSPKYLFRKEGQNVTLSCEQNLNHDAMYWYRQDPGQGLRLIYYSQIVNDFQKGDIAEGYSVSREKKESFPLTVTSAQKNPTAFYLCASSTRGANTGELFFGEGSRLTVL.

This chain uses TRBV28 with TRBJ2-5, with TRBD2 matching over 9 bases. The germline V gene encodes CDR1 MDHEN and CDR2 SYDVKM. V dropped 4 bases and J dropped 5; count of bases not matched to a gene: 11. The CDR3 has 16 residues. DNA of the CDR3: TGTGCCAGCAGTTCTGCGGGAGGGCCGAAGATCGAGACCCAGTACTTC. Translating it yields CASSSAGGPKIETQYF.

V gene TRBV19 combines with J gene TRBJ1-5; a weak D match, TRBD1 (6 bases). V was shortened by 5 bases and J by 3 bases, with 11 bases between the two germline ends. This CDR3 spans 14 amino acids. Germline assignment: CDR1 LNHDA and CDR2 SQIVND (reference sequence). CDR3 nucleotides: TGTGCCAGTAGTGGGGGGACACACAATCAGCCCCAGCATTTT. This codes for CASSGGTHNQPQHF.

About this clone: The junction departs from germline at one end; a sequencing error may be responsible. This sequence joins TRBV28 and TRBJ1-4; D is perhaps TRBD1 (5 bases). The CDR3 has 15 residues. Germline-derived CDR1 and CDR2 are MDHEN and SYDVKM. CDR3 sequence: CASSLASAGGEKPFF. The CDR3 nucleotides read TGTGCCAGCAGTCTAGCCTCGGCGGGGGGTGAAAAACCGTTTTTT.

The chain is built from TRBV6-1 and TRBJ1-1, with a possible D match to TRBD1 (6 bases). Germline assignment: CDR1 MNHNS and CDR2 SASEGT. The CDR3 has 12 residues. V dropped 6 bases and J dropped 11 bases, with 16 bases sitting between them. CDR3 sequence: CASRLRGGRAFF. CDR3 DNA: TGTGCCAGCAGACTCCGCGGGGGGCGGGCTTTCTTT.

V is TRBV7-3 and J is TRBJ1-1; no firm D call. From germline, CDR1 is SGHTA and CDR2 FQGTGA. This CDR3 is 13 amino acids long. V was shortened by 4 bases and J by 0 bases, with 6 bases between the two germline ends. The CDR3 here is CASSSRVNTEAFF. CDR3 nucleotides: TGTGCCAGCAGCTCCCGGGTGAACACTGAAGCTTTCTTT. The full variable domain, completed using reference TRBV7-3 and TRBJ1-1, is GAGVSQTPSNKVTEKGKYVELRCDPISGHTALYWYRQSLGQGPEFLIYFQGTGAADDSGLPNDRFFAVRPEGSVSTLKIQRTERGDSAVYLCASSSRVNTEAFFGQGTRLTVV.

The chain links TRBV5-4 to TRBJ1-6; D is uncertain. Trimming took off 3 bases at V and 9 bases at J, with 10 bases between the two ends. Looked up from germline, CDR1 is SGHNT and CDR2 is YYREEE (reference sequence). This CDR3 has 13 amino acids. The CDR3 DNA is TGTGCCAGCAGCTGGTTAGGTGGTTCACCCCTCCACTTT. It translates to CASSWLGGSPLHF.

The V gene is TRBV4-1, the J gene TRBJ2-7; D possibly uses TRBD1 or TRBD2 (5 bases each). V was shortened by 4 bases and J by 3 bases, with 13 bases between the two germline ends. The CDR3 length is 14 residues. Germline V gene lookup returns CDR1 MGHRA and CDR2 YSYEKL. CDR3 nucleotide sequence: TGCGCCAGCAGCCCACCCGGGACCGTCTACGAGCAGTACTTC. It codes for CASSPPGTVYEQYF.

The J gene is TRBJ1-3, the V gene TRBV7-9, with 7 nucleotides matching TRBD1. Germline V lookup: CDR1 SEHNR, CDR2 FQNEAQ (reference sequence). The CDR3 is 15 residues long. Trimming took 5 bases from V and 1 from J; bases not matched to a gene: 5. CDR3 in DNA: TGTGCCAGCAGCATACGACAGGGTTCTGGAAACACCATATATTTT. The encoded protein is CASSIRQGSGNTIYF.

The J gene is TRBJ2-7, the V gene TRBV10-2, with 9 bases identical to TRBD2. CDR1 is WSHSY and CDR2 is SAAADI in the germline V gene. The CDR3 sequence is 12 residues long. The CDR3 DNA follows: TGCGCGGCGGGAGGGGTTTCCTACGAGCAGTACTTC. Translation: CAAGGVSYEQYF.

V and J are TRBV5-1 and TRBJ2-7; a weak D match, TRBD2 (6 bases). This CDR3 region has 14 residues. V was pared by 5 bases and J by 3 bases, with 15 bases between. Germline CDR1 is SGHRS and CDR2 is YFSETQ. The CDR3 spells CASRLALGFYEQYF. The CDR3 DNA follows: TGCGCCAGCAGACTAGCCCTAGGGTTCTACGAGCAGTACTTC.

Remarks on this clone: The identical CDR3 is also encoded by other nucleotide sequences in the sample. This sequence joins TRBV11-2 and TRBJ2-1; D may be TRBD2 (6 bases). Per germline, CDR1 SGHAT and CDR2 FQNNGV. CDR3 length: 13 amino acids. Trimming removed 3 bases from V and 4 bases from J, with 7 bases in between. The CDR3 reads CASSLGRYNEQFF. In DNA, the CDR3 is TGTGCCAGCAGCTTGGGGAGGTACAATGAGCAGTTCTTC.

V usage is TRBV5-4 and J usage is TRBJ2-7; a possible D gene is TRBD2 (6 bases). The V gene lost 4 bases and the J gene lost 3 bases, with 20 bases spanning the gap. The CDR3 has 16 amino acids. Germline CDR1 and CDR2: SGHNT and YYREEE (reference sequence). This chain's CDR3 is CASSPGGTSTFYEQYF. As DNA, the CDR3 is TGTGCCAGCAGCCCCGGGGGTACTAGCACCTTCTACGAGCAGTACTTC.

The V gene is TRBV2, the J gene TRBJ2-7; no reliable D call. CDR1 is SNHLY, CDR2 FYNNEI, per germline. The V end was cut by 4 bases, the J end by 0 bases, with 10 bases between. The CDR3 has 14 amino acids. The CDR3 DNA follows: TGTGCCAGCAGTGGTGTCCCCGGCTCCTACGAGCAGTACTTC. It translates to CASSGVPGSYEQYF.

The V and J genes are TRBV7-3 and TRBJ2-2; the D gene is possibly TRBD2 (6 bases). The germline V gene encodes CDR1 SGHTA and CDR2 FQGTGA. Trimming removed 1 base at V and 4 bases at J, with 7 bases between. This CDR3 has 14 amino acids. CDR3 DNA: TGTGCCAGCAGCTTAAGTAGCGGCACCGGGGAGCTGTTTTTT. Translated: CASSLSSGTGELFF. Filled out from reference TRBV7-3 and TRBJ2-2, the complete variable domain reads GAGVSQTPSNKVTEKGKYVELRCDPISGHTALYWYRQSLGQGPEFLIYFQGTGAADDSGLPNDRFFAVRPEGSVSTLKIQRTERGDSAVYLCASSLSSGTGELFFGEGSRLTVL.